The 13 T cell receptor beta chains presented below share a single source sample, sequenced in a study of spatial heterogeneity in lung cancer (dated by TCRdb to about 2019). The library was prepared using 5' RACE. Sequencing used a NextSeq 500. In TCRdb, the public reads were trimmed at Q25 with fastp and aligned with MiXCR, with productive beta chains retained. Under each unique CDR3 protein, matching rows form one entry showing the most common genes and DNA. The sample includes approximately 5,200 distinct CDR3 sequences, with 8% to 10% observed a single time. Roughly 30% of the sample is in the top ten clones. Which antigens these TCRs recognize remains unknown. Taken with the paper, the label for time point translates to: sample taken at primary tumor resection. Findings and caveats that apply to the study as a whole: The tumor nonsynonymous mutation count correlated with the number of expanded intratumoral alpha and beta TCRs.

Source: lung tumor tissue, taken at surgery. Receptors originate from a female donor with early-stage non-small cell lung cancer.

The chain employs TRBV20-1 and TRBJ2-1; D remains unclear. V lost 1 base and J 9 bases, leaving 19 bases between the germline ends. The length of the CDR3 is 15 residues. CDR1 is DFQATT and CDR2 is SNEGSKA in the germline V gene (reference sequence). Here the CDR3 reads CSARVISGRVGEQFF. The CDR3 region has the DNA TGCAGTGCTAGAGTTATCTCGGGTAGGGTTGGTGAGCAGTTCTTC.

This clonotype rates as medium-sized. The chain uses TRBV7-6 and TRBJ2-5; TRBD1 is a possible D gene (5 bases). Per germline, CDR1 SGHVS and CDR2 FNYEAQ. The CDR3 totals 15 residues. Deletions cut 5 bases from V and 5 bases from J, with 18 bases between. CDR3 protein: CASSTLIRGWETQYF. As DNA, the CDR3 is TGTGCCAGCAGCACGCTTATTAGGGGATGGGAGACCCAGTACTTC.

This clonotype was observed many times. As DNA, the CDR3 is TGTGCCAGCAGCTTGCCTAGCGGGACAGGCACAGATACGCAGTATTTT. Translating it yields CASSLPSGTGTDTQYF. This chain connects TRBV5-6 to TRBJ2-3, with TRBD2 identical over 9 bases. The germline V gene encodes CDR1 SGHDT and CDR2 YYEEEE. Losses at the gene ends were 1 base for V and 1 base for J; bases not matched to a gene: 4. This CDR3 is built from 16 residues. The full variable domain, rest sourced from reference TRBV5-6 and TRBJ2-3, is DAGVTQSPTHLIKTRGQQVTLRCSPKSGHDTVSWYQQALGQGPQFIFQYYEEEERQRGNFPDRFSGHQFPNYSSELNVNALLLGDSALYLCASSLPSGTGTDTQYFGPGTRLTVL.

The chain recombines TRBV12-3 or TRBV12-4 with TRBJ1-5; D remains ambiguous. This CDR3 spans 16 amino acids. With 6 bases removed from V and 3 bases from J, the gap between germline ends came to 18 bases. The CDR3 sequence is CASSHQAQTINQPQHF. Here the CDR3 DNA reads TGTGCCAGCAGCCATCAGGCCCAGACCATCAATCAGCCCCAGCATTTT.

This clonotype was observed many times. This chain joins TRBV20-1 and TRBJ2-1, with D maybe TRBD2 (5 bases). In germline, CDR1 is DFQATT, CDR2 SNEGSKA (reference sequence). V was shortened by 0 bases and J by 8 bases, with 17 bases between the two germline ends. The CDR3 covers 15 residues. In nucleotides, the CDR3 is TGCAGTGCTAGAGATGCGGGTAACCCTCGGGATGAGCAGTTCTTC. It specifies CSARDAGNPRDEQFF.

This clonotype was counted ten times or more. The CDR3 loop is CASSKEQPSAIRKSSYNEQFF. The CDR3 coding sequence is TGTGCCAGCAGCAAAGAACAGCCATCAGCCATTCGAAAAAGCTCCTACAATGAGCAGTTCTTC. J is TRBJ2-1 and V is TRBV21-1. TRBV21-1 is deemed a pseudogene. The CDR3 sequence is 21 residues long.

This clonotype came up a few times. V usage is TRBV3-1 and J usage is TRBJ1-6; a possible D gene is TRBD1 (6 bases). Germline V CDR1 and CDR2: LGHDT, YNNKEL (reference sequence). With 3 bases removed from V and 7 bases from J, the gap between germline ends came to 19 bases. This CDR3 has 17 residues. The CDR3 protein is CASSQEPGGRGNSPLHF. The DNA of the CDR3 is TGTGCCAGCAGCCAGGAACCCGGGGGCAGGGGCAATTCACCCCTCCACTTT.

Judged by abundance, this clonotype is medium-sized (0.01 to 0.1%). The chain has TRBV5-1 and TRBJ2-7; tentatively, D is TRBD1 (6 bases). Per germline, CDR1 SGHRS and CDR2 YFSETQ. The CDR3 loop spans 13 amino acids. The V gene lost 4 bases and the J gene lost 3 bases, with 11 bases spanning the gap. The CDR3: CASSLDRYYEQYF. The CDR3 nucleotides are TGCGCCAGCAGCCTGGACAGATACTACGAGCAGTACTTC.

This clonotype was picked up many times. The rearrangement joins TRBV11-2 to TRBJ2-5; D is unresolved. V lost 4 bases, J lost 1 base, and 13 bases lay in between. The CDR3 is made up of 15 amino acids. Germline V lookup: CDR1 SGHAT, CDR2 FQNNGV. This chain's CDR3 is CASSSLPDGQETQYF. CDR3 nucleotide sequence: TGTGCCAGCAGCTCCCTCCCGGACGGCCAAGAGACCCAGTACTTC.

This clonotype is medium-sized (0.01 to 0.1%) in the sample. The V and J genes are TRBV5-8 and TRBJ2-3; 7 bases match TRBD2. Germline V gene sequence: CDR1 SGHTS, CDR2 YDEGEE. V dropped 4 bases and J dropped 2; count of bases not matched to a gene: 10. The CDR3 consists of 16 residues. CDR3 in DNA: TGTGCCAGCAGCGTCGGTAGCGGGCACAACACAGATACGCAGTATTTT. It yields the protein CASSVGSGHNTDTQYF.

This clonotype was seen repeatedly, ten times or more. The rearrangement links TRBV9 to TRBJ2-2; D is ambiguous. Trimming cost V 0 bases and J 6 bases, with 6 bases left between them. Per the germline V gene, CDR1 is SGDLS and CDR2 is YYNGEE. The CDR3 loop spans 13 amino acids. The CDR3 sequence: CASSVATAGELFF. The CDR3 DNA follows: TGTGCCAGCAGCGTAGCTACGGCCGGGGAGCTGTTTTTT.

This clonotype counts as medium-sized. The CDR3 region is CSVDTGTGTGELFF. The CDR3 nucleotides are TGCAGCGTTGACACAGGGACGGGCACCGGGGAGCTGTTTTTT. The chain recombines TRBV29-1 with TRBJ2-2; D is possibly TRBD1 (6 bases). The V gene lost 3 bases and the J gene lost 4 bases, with 12 bases spanning the gap. This CDR3 region has 14 residues. Germline V lookup: CDR1 SQVTM, CDR2 ANQGSEA.

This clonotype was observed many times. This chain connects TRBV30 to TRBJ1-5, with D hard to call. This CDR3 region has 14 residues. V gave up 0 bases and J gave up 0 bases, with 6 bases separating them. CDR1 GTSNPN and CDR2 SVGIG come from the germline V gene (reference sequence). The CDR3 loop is CAWSVDTSNQPQHF. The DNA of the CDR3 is TGTGCCTGGAGTGTCGATACTAGCAATCAGCCCCAGCATTTT.